A single sample is the source of the 2 T cell receptor beta chains below, sequenced in a study of T cells in Graves' hyperthyroidism and ophthalmopathy. RNA transcripts yielded amplified TCR beta CDR3 regions. The primer set for the first-round RT-PCR of the TCR CDR3 was HTBI. TCRdb processed the multiplex PCR reads anew with MiXCR; each CDR3 protein has one entry. The table has about 400,000 distinct CDR3 sequences, 15% to 18% seen once. Sequenced material: blood. These receptors all come from a woman under 30 with Graves' hyperthyroidism.

This clonotype was recorded a few times. This chain links TRBV15 with TRBJ2-3; a possible D gene is TRBD2 (5 bases). Per germline, CDR1 LNHNV and CDR2 YYDKDF (reference sequence). The CDR3 loop spans 15 amino acids. Trimming stripped 3 bases from V and 5 bases from J, with 15 bases between. CDR3 sequence: CATSRGLGREDTQYF. In DNA form, the CDR3 reads TGTGCCACCAGCAGGGGTCTAGGGAGAGAAGATACGCAGTATTTT.

This clonotype was picked up many times. The V gene is TRBV18, the J gene TRBJ1-5; D not resolved. V was cut by 0 bases and J by 1 base, with 13 bases left in between. This CDR3 comprises 17 residues. Germline lookup yields CDR1 KGHSH and CDR2 LQKENI. CDR3 DNA sequence: TGTGCCAGCTCACCACCATCCGGGCCGGGGAGCAATCAGCCCCAGCATTTT. Translation gives CASSPPSGPGSNQPQHF.